The present TCR beta chain was sequenced within a study of cytomegalovirus exposure and HLA in healthy donors. Repertoires were generated with immunoSEQ multiplex PCR, while TCRdb's copy carries only in-frame clones and drops some. The repertoire holds 130,000 or so clones, with roughly 89% as singletons. V lost 4 bases and J 1 base, leaving 14 bases between the germline ends. CDR3 length: 16 amino acids. The germline V gene has CDR1 SEHNR and CDR2 FQNEAQ (reference sequence). The specimen sequenced was PBMCs. The chain has TRBV7-9 and TRBJ1-3, with D possibly being TRBD1 (5 bases). The TCR comes from a woman between 18 and 29 years old in good health and CMV-seronegative. CDR3: CASSSNRQGSGNTIYF. The CDR3 DNA sequence: TGTGCCAGCAGCTCTAACCGCCAGGGATCTGGAAACACCATATATTTT. The complete variable domain, with remaining parts taken from reference TRBV7-9 and TRBJ1-3, reads DTGVSQNPRHKITKRGQNVTFRCDPISEHNRLYWYRQTLGQGPEFLTYFQNEAQLEKSRLLSDRFSAERPKGSFSTLEIQRTEQGDSAMYLCASSSNRQGSGNTIYFGEGSWLTVV.